This TCR beta chain derives from a study of blood T cell repertoires in COVID-19. Study overall: The origin of the acute and convalescent COVID-19 samples was the United States, Italy and Spain.

As processed by the authors: Counts of nucleated cells, estimated from reference gene primer amplification, were obtained. The assay was immunoSEQ multiplex PCR, and TCRdb's table has in-frame clones only and misses some. V and J calls and clone size are as listed in that table; D and trimming were resolved from the DNA. The data contain under 300,000 clones, about 83% of them singletons. Many counts were recorded for this clone. Trimming took 9 bases from V and 2 from J, leaving 13 bases between them. The CDR3 totals 13 residues. Germline CDR1 is SNHLY and CDR2 is FYNNEI. The sequenced material came from peripheral blood. The chain recombines TRBV2 with TRBJ1-2; perhaps TRBD1 as D (5 bases). The TCR originated in a young man who had recovered from COVID-19. The CDR3 sequence is CASPTEANYGYTF. Written as DNA, the CDR3 is TGTGCCAGTCCGACAGAAGCCAACTATGGCTACACCTTC.